This T cell receptor beta chain was documented in a study of early T cells in non-severe SARS-CoV-2 infection (dated by TCRdb to about 2021). Notes on the research overall: Because TCR sequencing relied on bulk RNA taken from unsorted whole blood, pairing of alpha and beta chains was not possible. On the study overall, not on this receptor specifically: Matching against VDJdb was skewed toward anti-spike CD8 responses, likely underestimated virus-specific expansions, and missed private and CD4 specificities.

The CDR3 covers 15 residues, taking in both the cysteine and the phenylalanine. Only the CDR3 DNA is retained, 45 bases long and in frame from the first base. The germline V gene (reference sequence) sets CDR1 to DFQATT and CDR2 to SNEGSKA. The germline ends are 19 bases apart after V is trimmed by 7 bases and J by 1 base. This was a case-control study nested in a cohort of healthcare workers in London, UK, who had nasopharyngeal swab PCR tests and blood samples taken every week. Healthcare workers were recruited during the week of the UK lockdown, between 23 and 31 March 2020, and followed weekly for up to roughly 15 weeks. Receptor amplification or capture employed 5' RACE. The listed sequencing device is NextSeq 500. To correct for sequencing error and PCR bias, the TCR library protocol tagged individual cDNA molecules with unique molecular identifiers. Both TCR alpha and beta chains were sequenced, and tight co-correlation was observed between alpha and beta sequence abundances in each sample. The study's processing was this. Decombinator V4 was used to annotate TCR sequences for V gene, J gene and CDR3. TCRs were defined as expanded if a significant change between any two time points was detected under a Poisson model with p below 0.0001. Abundances of TCRs were expressed as counts per million after normalisation to the total number of TCRs sequenced in each sample. MAIT TCRs were defined by TRAV1-2 paired with TRAJ12, TRAJ20 or TRAJ33, and iNKT TCRs by TRAV10 paired with TRAJ18. VDJdb, accessed 1 November 2021, was searched for CMV, EBV and SARS-CoV-2 annotated TCRs, with TCRs annotated for multiple antigens excluded. Starting from the raw public reads, TCRdb applied fastp trimming at Q25, assembled clones with MiXCR and retained in-frame beta chains. Each entry is one CDR3 protein sequence, shown with its most common DNA and genes. TCRdb, not the original authors, processed these V and J calls. Counted in this sample were around 52,000 distinct CDR3 sequences; roughly 6.5% of them appeared once. The top ten hold 3% to 4% of the sample.

A remark on this clonotype: The clone's antigen remains unknown. This may arise from a read error, as a much more abundant clone is one base away.

The TCR sequence derives from an adult who was a healthcare worker with PCR-confirmed SARS-CoV-2 infection or an uninfected control (not recorded which). The specimen sequenced was whole blood. The receptor chain draws on TRBV20-1 and TRBJ1-1; perhaps TRBD1 is the D gene, with 5 bases matching. Here is the DNA: TGCAGTGTCTCAAACAGGACTATGGGGAACACTGAAGCTTTCTTT. Its protein is CSVSNRTMGNTEAFF.